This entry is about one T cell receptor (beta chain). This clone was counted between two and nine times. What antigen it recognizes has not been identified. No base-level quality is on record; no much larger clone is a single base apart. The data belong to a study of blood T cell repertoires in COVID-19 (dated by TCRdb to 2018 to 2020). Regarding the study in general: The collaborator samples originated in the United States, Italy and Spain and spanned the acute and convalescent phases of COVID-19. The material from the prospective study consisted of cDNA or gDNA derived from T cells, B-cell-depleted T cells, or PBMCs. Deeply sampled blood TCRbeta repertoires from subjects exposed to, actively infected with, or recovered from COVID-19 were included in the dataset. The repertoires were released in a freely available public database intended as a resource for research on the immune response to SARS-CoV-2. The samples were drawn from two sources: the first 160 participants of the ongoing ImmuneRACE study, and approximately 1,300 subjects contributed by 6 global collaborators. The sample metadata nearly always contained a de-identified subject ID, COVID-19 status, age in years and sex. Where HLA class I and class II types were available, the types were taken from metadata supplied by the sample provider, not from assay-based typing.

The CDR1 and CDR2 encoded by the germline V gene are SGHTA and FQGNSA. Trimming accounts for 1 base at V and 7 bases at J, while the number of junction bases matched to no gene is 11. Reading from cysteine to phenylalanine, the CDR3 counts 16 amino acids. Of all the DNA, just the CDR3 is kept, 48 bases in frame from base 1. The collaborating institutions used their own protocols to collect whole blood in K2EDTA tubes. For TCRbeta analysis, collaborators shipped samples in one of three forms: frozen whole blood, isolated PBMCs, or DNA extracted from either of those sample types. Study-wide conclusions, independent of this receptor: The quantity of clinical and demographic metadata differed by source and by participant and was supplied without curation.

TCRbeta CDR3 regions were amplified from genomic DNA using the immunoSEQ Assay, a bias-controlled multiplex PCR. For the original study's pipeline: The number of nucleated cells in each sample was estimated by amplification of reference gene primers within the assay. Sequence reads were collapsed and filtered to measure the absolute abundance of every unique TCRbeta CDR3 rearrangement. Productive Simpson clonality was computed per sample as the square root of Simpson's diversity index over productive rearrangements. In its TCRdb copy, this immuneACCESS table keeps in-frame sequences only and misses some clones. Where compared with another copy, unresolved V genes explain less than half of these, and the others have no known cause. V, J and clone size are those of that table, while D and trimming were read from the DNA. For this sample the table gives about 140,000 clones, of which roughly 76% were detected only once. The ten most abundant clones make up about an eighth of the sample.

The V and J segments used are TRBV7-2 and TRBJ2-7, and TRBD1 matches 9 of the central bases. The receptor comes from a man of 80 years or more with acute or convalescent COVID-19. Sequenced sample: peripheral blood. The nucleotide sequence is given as TGTGCCAGCAGCTTAGTAGGGACAGGGCCTGGAGTAGAGCAGTACTTC. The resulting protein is CASSLVGTGPGVEQYF.